A selection of T cell receptor beta chains follows, all from one sample in a study of Graves' ophthalmopathy and Graves' hyperthyroidism. TCRdb processed the multiplex PCR reads anew with MiXCR; each CDR3 protein has one entry. This sample has hundreds of thousands of distinct CDR3 sequences; about two fifths occur once, and the top ten carry roughly 3.5%. Sequencing was carried out using peripheral blood. These receptors came from an adult man with Graves' ophthalmopathy. The CDR3 runs from the conserved cysteine through the conserved F or W. A D gene is named only where the DNA matches it firmly. Not every row has a clone size; where given, it reads once, few, many or a size class.

j_gene: TRBJ1-3; v_gene: TRBV7-2; d_gene: -; abundance: -; CDR3nt: TGTGCCAGCAGTGTGCTGGGGGCGGGGGCGCGTGGAAACACCATATATTTT; CDR3aa: CASSVLGAGARGNTIYF
j_gene: TRBJ2-5; v_gene: TRBV2; d_gene: TRBD1; abundance: -; CDR3nt: TGTGCCAGCAGTCCGGACAGGGCTAGCAATCAGCCCCAGTACTTC; CDR3aa: CASSPDRASNQPQYF
j_gene: TRBJ2-5; v_gene: TRBV2; d_gene: TRBD2; abundance: once; CDR3nt: TGTGCCAGCAGTACCCTCCTAGCGGGCCAAGAGACCCAGCACTTC; CDR3aa: CASSTLLAGQETQHF
j_gene: TRBJ1-4; v_gene: TRBV20-1; d_gene: -; abundance: -; CDR3nt: TGCAGTCCCAAAGCGGGGATAGGAGCTAATGAAAAACTGTTTTTT; CDR3aa: CSPKAGIGANEKLFF
j_gene: TRBJ1-6; v_gene: TRBV11-2; d_gene: TRBD1; abundance: -; CDR3nt: TGTGCCAGCAGCCACCGGGACAGGCCGCCCATTTATAATTCACCCCTCCACTTT; CDR3aa: CASSHRDRPPIYNSPLHF
j_gene: TRBJ2-2; v_gene: TRBV9; d_gene: -; abundance: -; CDR3nt: TGTGCCAGCGAGGGGAACGACAACACCGGGGAGCTGTTTTTT; CDR3aa: CASEGNDNTGELFF
j_gene: TRBJ2-6; v_gene: TRBV6-6; d_gene: -; abundance: many; CDR3nt: TGTGCCAGCAGGCTTGGACGGACCTCTGGGGCCAACGTCCTGACTTTC; CDR3aa: CASRLGRTSGANVLTF
j_gene: TRBJ1-2; v_gene: TRBV25-1; d_gene: -; abundance: once; CDR3nt: TGTGCCTGGACCCCTGACGACAGAAAAGACTATGGCTACACCTTC; CDR3aa: CAWTPDDRKDYGYTF
j_gene: TRBJ2-1; v_gene: TRBV2; d_gene: -; abundance: -; CDR3nt: TGTGCCACCAGGGAGGACTCCTACAATGAGCAGTTCTTC; CDR3aa: CATREDSYNEQFF
j_gene: TRBJ2-2; v_gene: TRBV14; d_gene: TRBD1; abundance: many; CDR3nt: TGTGCCAGCAGTCGGACAGGGCCGAACACCGGGGAGCTGTTTTTT; CDR3aa: CASSRTGPNTGELFF
j_gene: TRBJ2-7; v_gene: TRBV25-1; d_gene: -; abundance: many; CDR3nt: TGTGCCAGCAGTTATGCGGGCCCGGTCTTCAACGAGCAGTACTTC; CDR3aa: CASSYAGPVFNEQYF
j_gene: TRBJ1-1; v_gene: TRBV29-1; d_gene: -; abundance: many; CDR3nt: TGCAGCGTTGAGGGGGCAGGGTCTGAAGCTTTCTTT; CDR3aa: CSVEGAGSEAFF
j_gene: TRBJ1-1; v_gene: TRBV30; d_gene: -; abundance: few; CDR3nt: TGTGCCTGGAGTGGAGCGGGCTGGAACACTGAAGCTTTCTTT; CDR3aa: CAWSGAGWNTEAFF
j_gene: TRBJ2-5; v_gene: TRBV25-1; d_gene: TRBD1; abundance: -; CDR3nt: TGTACCAGCAGACAGGGGGCAGGAGAGACCCAGTACTTC; CDR3aa: CTSRQGAGETQYF
j_gene: TRBJ1-5; v_gene: TRBV7-2; d_gene: -; abundance: many; CDR3nt: TGTGCCAGCAGCTTACTAACGGGGGGCAATCAGCCCCAGCATTTT; CDR3aa: CASSLLTGGNQPQHF
j_gene: TRBJ1-5; v_gene: TRBV10-2; d_gene: -; abundance: many; CDR3nt: TGCGCCAGCAGTGCGGCCCAGGAAAGTCAGCCCCAGCATTTT; CDR3aa: CASSAAQESQPQHF
j_gene: TRBJ2-6; v_gene: TRBV10-3; d_gene: -; abundance: -; CDR3nt: TGTGCCATCAGGATCACAGGGGCCAACGTCCTGACTTTC; CDR3aa: CAIRITGANVLTF
j_gene: TRBJ2-2; v_gene: TRBV29-1; d_gene: -; abundance: -; CDR3nt: TGCAGCTTTAGCGGCAGGGAGCTGTTTTTT; CDR3aa: CSFSGRELFF
j_gene: TRBJ2-7; v_gene: TRBV2; d_gene: -; abundance: many; CDR3nt: TGTGCCAGCGCGAAGGGCTTCTACGAGCAGTACTTC; CDR3aa: CASAKGFYEQYF
j_gene: TRBJ2-5; v_gene: TRBV13; d_gene: -; abundance: many; CDR3nt: TGTGCCAGCAGCCCCCGGGGTCGGGTGGAGACCCAGTACTTC; CDR3aa: CASSPRGRVETQYF